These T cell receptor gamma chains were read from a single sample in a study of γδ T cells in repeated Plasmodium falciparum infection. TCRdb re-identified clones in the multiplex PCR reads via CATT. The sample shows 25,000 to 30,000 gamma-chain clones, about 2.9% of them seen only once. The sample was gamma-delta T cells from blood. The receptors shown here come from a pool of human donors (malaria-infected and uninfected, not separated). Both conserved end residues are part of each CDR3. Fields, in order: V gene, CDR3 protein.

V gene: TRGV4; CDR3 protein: CATWDGPHYYKKLF
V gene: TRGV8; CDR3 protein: CATWDGPHYKKLF
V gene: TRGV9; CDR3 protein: CALWEVRGDKHYKKLF
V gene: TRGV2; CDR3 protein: CATWGGPRKKLF
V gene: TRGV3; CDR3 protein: CAPTSKKLF
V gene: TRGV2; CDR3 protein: CATWETELGKKIKVF
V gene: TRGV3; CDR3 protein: CATWDRPEYYKKLF
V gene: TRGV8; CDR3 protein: CATWDDGYYKKLF
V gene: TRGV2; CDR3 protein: CATWDGRCYYKKLF
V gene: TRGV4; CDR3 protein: CATWDHTTGWFKIF
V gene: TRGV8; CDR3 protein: CATWEGHKKLF
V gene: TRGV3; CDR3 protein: CATWDRRRGYKKLF
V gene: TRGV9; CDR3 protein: CALWEIYYYKKLF
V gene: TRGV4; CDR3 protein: CATWELIYYKKLF
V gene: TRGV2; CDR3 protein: CATWDGFGYYKKLF
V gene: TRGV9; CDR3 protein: CALWEAPYYKKLF
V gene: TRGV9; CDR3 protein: CALWEVPKYYKKLF